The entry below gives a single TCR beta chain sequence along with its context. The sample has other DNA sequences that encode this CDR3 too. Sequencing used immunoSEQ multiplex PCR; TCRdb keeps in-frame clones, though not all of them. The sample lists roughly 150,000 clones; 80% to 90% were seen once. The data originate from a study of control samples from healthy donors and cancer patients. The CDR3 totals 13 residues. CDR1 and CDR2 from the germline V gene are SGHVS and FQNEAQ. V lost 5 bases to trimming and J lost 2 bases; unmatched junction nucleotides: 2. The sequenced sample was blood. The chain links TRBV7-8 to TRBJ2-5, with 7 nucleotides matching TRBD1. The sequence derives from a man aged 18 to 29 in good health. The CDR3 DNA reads TGTGCCAGCAGCAGGGACAGACAAGAGACCCAGTACTTC. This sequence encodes CASSRDRQETQYF.